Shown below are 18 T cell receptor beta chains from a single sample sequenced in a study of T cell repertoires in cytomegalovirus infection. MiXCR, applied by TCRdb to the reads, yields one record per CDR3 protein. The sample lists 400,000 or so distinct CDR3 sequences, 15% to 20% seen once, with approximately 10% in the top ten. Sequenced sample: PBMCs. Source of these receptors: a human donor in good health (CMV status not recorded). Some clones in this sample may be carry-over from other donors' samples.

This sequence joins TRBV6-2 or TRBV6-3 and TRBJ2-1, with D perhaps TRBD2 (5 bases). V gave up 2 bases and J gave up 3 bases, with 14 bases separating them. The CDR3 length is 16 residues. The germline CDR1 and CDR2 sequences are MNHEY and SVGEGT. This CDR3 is CASSYPEGIGYNEQFF. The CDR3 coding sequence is TGTGCCAGCAGTTACCCCGAGGGAATTGGCTACAATGAGCAGTTCTTC.

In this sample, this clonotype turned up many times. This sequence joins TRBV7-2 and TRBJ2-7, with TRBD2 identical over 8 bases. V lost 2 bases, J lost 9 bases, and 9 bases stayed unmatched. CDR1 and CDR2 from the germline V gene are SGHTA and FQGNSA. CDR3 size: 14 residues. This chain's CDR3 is CASSLRRGEGSQYF. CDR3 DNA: TGTGCCAGCAGCTTACGGCGGGGGGAGGGTTCGCAGTACTTC.

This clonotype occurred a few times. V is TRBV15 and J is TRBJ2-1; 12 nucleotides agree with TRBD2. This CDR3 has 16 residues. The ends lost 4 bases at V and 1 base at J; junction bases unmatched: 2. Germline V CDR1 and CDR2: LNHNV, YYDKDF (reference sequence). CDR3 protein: CATSKLAGGSYNEQFF. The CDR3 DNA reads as TGTGCCACCAGCAAACTAGCGGGAGGATCCTACAATGAGCAGTTCTTC.

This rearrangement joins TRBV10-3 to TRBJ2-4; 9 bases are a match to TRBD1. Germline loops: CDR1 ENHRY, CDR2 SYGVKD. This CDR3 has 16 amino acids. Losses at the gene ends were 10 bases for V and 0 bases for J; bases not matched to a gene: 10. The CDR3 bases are TGTGCCACCTCCGGGACAGGGCCCGTAGCCAAAAACATTCAGTACTTC. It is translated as CATSGTGPVAKNIQYF.

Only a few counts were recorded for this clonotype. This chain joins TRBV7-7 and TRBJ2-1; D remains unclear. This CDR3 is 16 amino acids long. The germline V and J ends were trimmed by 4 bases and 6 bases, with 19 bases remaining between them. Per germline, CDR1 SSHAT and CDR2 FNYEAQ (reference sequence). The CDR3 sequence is CASSSRMNSPGNEQFF. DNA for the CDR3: TGTGCCAGCAGCTCCAGGATGAACTCCCCGGGCAATGAGCAGTTCTTC.

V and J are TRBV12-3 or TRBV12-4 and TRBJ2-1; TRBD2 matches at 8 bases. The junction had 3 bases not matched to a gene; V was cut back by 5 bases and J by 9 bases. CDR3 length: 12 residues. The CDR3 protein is CASSRREGEQFF. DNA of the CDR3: TGTGCCAGCAGTCGACGGGAGGGTGAGCAGTTCTTC.

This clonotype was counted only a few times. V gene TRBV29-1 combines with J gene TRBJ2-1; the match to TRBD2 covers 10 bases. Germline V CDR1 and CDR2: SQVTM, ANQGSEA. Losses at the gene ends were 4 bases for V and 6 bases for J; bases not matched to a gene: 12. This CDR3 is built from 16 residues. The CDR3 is CSVGGSSGGNLNEQFF. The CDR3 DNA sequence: TGCAGCGTTGGCGGGTCTAGCGGGGGAAACCTCAATGAGCAGTTCTTC.

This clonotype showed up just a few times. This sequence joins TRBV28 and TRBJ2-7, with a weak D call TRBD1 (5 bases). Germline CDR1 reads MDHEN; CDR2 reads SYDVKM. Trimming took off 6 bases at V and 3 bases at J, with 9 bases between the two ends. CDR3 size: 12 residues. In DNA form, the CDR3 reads TGTGCCAGCAGGCAGCAGGGCTACGAGCAGTACTTC. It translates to CASRQQGYEQYF.

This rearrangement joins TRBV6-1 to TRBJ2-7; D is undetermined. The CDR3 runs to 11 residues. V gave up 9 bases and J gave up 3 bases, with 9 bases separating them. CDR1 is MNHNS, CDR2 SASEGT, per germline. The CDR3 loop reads CASTRNYEQYF. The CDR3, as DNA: TGTGCCAGTACCCGAAACTACGAGCAGTACTTC.

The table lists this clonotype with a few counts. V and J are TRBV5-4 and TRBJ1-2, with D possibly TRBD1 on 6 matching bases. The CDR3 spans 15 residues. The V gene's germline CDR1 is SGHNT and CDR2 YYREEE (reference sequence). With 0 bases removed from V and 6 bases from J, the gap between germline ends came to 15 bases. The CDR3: CASSLGPFSGDGYTF. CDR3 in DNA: TGTGCCAGCAGCTTGGGTCCCTTTTCAGGGGATGGCTACACCTTC.

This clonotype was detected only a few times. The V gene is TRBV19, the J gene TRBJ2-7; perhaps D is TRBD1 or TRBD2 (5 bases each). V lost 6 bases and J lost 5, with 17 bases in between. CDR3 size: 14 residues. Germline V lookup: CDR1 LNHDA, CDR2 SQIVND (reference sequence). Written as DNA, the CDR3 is TGTGCCAGTAGGCCCCGGGACCCTCTCGACGAGCAGTACTTC. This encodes CASRPRDPLDEQYF.

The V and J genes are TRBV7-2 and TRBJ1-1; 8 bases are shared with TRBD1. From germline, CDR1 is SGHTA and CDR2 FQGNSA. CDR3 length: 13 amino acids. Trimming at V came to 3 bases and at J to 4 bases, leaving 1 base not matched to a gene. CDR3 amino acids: CASSLDRATEAFF. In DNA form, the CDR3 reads TGTGCCAGCAGCTTGGACAGGGCCACTGAAGCTTTCTTT.

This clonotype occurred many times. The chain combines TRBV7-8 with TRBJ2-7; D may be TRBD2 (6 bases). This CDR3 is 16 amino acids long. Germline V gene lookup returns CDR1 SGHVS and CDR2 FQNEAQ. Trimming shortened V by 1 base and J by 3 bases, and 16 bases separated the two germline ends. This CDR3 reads CASSLVGAGNYYEQYF. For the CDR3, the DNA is TGTGCCAGCAGCTTAGTGGGCGCGGGGAATTACTACGAGCAGTACTTC.

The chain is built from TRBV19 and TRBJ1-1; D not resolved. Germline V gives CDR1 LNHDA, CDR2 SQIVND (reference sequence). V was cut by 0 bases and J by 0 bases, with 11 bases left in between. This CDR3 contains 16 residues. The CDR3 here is CASSIEAGAMNTEAFF. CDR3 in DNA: TGTGCCAGTAGTATAGAGGCAGGAGCCATGAACACTGAAGCTTTCTTT.

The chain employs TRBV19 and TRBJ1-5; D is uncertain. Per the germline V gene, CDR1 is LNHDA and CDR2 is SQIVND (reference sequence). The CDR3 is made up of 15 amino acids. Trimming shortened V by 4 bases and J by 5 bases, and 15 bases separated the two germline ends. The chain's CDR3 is CASSRAPWDYQPQHF. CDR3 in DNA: TGTGCCAGTAGTAGGGCCCCGTGGGATTATCAGCCCCAGCATTTT.

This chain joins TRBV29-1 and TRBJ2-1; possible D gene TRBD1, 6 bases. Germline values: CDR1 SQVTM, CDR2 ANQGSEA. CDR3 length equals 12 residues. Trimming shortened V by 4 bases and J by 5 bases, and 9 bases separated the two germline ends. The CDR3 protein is CSVGEGDNEQFF. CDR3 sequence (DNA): TGCAGCGTTGGAGAGGGGGACAATGAGCAGTTCTTC.

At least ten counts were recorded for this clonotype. The CDR3 nucleotides are TGTGCCAGCAGCGGTCGGACAGGAAACATTCAGTACTTC. Translated: CASSGRTGNIQYF. V and J are TRBV7-2 and TRBJ2-4; 7 nucleotides agree with TRBD1. This CDR3 spans 13 amino acids. Germline assignment: CDR1 SGHTA and CDR2 FQGNSA. Trimming removed 5 bases from V and 6 bases from J; junction bases left unmatched: 4.

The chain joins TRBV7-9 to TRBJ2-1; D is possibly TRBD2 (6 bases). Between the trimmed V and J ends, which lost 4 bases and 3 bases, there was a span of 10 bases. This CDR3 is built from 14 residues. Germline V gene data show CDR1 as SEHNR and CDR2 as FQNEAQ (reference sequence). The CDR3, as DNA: TGTGCCAGCAGCTCCGTCGGGGGCTACAATGAGCAGTTCTTC. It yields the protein CASSSVGGYNEQFF.